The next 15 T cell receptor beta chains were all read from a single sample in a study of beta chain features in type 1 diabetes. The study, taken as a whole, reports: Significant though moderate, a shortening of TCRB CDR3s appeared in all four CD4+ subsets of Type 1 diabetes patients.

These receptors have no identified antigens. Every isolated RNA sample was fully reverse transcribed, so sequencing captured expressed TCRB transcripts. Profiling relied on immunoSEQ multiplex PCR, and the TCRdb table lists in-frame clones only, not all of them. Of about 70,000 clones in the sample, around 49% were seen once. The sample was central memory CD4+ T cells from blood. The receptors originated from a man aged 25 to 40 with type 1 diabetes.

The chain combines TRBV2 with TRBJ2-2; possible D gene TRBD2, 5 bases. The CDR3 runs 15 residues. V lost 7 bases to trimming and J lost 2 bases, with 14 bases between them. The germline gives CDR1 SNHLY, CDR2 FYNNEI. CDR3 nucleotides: TGTGCCAGCAACTCCGGGATCAAAAACACCGGGGAGCTGTTTTTT. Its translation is CASNSGIKNTGELFF.

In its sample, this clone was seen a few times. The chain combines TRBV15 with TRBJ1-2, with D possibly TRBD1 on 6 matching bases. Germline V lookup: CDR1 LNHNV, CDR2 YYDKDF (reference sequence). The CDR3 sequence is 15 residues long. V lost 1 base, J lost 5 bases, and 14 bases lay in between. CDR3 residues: CATSRGRGARYGYTF. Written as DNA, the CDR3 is TGTGCCACCAGCAGAGGGCGGGGGGCGAGGTATGGCTACACCTTC.

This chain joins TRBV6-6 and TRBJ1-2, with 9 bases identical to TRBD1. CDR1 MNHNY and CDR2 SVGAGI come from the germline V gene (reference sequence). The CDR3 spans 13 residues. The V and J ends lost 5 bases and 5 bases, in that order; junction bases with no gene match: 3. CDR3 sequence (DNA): TGTGCCAGCAGTATGGGGACAGGGTATGGCTACACCTTC. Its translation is CASSMGTGYGYTF.

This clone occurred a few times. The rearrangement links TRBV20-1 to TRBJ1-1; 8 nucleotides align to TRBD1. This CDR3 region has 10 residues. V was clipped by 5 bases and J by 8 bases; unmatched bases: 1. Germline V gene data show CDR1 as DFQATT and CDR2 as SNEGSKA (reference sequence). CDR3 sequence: CSAGDREAFF. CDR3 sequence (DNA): TGCAGTGCTGGGGACAGGGAAGCTTTCTTT.

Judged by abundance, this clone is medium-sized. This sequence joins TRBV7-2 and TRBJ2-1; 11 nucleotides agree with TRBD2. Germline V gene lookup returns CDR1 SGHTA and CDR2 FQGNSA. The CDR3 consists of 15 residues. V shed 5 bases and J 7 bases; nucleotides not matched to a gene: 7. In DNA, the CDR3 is TGTGCCAGCAGCCTTCGACTAGCGGGAAGGAATGAGCAGTTCTTC. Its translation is CASSLRLAGRNEQFF.

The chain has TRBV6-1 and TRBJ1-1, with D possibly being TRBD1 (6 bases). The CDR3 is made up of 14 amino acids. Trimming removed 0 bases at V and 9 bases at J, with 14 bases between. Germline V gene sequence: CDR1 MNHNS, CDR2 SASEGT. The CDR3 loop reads CASSEALTGLKAFF. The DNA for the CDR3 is TGTGCCAGCAGTGAAGCGTTGACAGGACTGAAAGCTTTCTTT.

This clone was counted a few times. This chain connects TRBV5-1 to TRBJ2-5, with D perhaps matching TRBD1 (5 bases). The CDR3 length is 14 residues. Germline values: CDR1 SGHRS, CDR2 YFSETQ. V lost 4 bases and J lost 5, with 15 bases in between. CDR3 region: CASSHQGKGETQYF. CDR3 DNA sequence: TGCGCCAGCAGCCACCAGGGAAAAGGGGAGACCCAGTACTTC.

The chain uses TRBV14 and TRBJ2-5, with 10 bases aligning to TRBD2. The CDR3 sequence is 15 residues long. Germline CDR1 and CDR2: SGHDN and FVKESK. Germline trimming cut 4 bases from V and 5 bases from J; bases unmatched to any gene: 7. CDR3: CASSRILSGRETQYF. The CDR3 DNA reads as TGTGCCAGCAGCCGGATCCTTAGCGGGAGGGAGACCCAGTACTTC.

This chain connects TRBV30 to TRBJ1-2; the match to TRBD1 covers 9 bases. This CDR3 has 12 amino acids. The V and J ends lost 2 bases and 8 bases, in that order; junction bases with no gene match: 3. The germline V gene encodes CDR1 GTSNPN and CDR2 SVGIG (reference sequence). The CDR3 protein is CAWSTGGWGYTF. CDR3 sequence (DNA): TGTGCCTGGAGTACAGGGGGCTGGGGCTACACCTTC.

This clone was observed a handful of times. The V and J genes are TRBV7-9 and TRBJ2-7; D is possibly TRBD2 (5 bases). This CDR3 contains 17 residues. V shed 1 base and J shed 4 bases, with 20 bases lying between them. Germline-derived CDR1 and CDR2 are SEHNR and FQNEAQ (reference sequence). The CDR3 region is CASSLEGDPGSPYEQYF. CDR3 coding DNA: TGTGCCAGCAGCTTAGAGGGTGATCCGGGATCCCCATACGAGCAGTACTTC. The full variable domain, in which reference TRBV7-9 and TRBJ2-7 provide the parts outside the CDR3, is DTGVSQNPRHKITKRGQNVTFRCDPISEHNRLYWYRQTLGQGPEFLTYFQNEAQLEKSRLLSDRFSAERPKGSFSTLEIQRTEQGDSAMYLCASSLEGDPGSPYEQYFGPGTRLTVT.

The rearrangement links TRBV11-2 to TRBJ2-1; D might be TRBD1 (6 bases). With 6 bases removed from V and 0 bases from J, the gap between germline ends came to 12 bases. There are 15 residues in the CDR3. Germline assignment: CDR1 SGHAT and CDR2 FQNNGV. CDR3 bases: TGTGCCAGCAGTTCGGACAGATTCTCCTACAATGAGCAGTTCTTC. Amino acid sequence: CASSSDRFSYNEQFF.

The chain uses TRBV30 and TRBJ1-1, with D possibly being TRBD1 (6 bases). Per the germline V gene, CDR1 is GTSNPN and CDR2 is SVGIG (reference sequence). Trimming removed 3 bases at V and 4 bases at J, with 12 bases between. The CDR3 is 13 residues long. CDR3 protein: CAWSDRRSTEAFF. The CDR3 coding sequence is TGTGCCTGGAGCGACAGGAGGAGCACTGAAGCTTTCTTT. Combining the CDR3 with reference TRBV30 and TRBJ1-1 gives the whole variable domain SQTIHQWPATLVQPVGSPLSLECTVEGTSNPNLYWYRQAAGRGLQLLFYSVGIGQISSEVPQNLSASRPQDRQFILSSKKLLLSDSGFYLCAWSDRRSTEAFFGQGTRLTVV.

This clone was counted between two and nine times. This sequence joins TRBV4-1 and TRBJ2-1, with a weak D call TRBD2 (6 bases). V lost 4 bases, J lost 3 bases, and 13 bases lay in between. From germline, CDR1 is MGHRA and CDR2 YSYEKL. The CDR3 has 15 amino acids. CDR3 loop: CASSPGPGSYNEQFF. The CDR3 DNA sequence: TGCGCCAGCAGCCCGGGACCCGGGAGCTACAATGAGCAGTTCTTC.

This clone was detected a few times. In nucleotides, the CDR3 is TGTGCCAGCAGCTCGACTAGCGGGGGACTCTACAATGAGCAGTTCTTC. Encoded protein: CASSSTSGGLYNEQFF. V gene TRBV5-6 combines with J gene TRBJ2-1; TRBD2 matches 12 bases. CDR1 is SGHDT and CDR2 is YYEEEE in the germline V gene. J gave up 3 bases and V 3 bases, and 4 bases lay outside the gene matches. This CDR3 comprises 16 residues.

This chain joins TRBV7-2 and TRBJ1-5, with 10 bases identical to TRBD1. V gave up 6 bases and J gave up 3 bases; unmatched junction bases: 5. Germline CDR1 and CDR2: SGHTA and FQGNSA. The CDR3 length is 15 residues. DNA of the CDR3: TGTGCCAGCAGTCGGGACAGGGGCGACAATCAGCCCCAGCATTTT. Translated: CASSRDRGDNQPQHF.